This record concerns one TCR beta chain sequence. The antigen remains unidentified. This record comes from a study of PD-1 blockade in classical Hodgkin lymphoma. Produced via immunoSEQ multiplex PCR; TCRdb's table is partial and in-frame only. The table shows more than 35,000 clones, with 76% occurring only once. Every one of the patients relapsed after autologous stem cell transplantation (brentuximab vedotin exposure was variable). Study-wide results and limits: Patients starting nivolumab under 1 year after ASCT were excluded. Newly diagnosed patients had diversity similar to the baseline diversity of complete responders.

Per germline, CDR1 LGHNT and CDR2 FRNRAP. This CDR3 contains 15 residues. The V gene end was trimmed by 3 bases and the J gene end by 1 base; junction bases not matched to a gene: 2. The TCR sequence derives from a human donor with classical Hodgkin lymphoma. The genes are TRBV12-5 and TRBJ2-3; TRBD1 aligns across 9 bases. Source: peripheral blood mononuclear cells (PBMCs), taken before the second cycle of nivolumab. This CDR3 is CASGFRQGGTDTQYF. The CDR3 region has the DNA TGTGCTAGTGGTTTTCGACAGGGGGGCACAGATACGCAGTATTTT.